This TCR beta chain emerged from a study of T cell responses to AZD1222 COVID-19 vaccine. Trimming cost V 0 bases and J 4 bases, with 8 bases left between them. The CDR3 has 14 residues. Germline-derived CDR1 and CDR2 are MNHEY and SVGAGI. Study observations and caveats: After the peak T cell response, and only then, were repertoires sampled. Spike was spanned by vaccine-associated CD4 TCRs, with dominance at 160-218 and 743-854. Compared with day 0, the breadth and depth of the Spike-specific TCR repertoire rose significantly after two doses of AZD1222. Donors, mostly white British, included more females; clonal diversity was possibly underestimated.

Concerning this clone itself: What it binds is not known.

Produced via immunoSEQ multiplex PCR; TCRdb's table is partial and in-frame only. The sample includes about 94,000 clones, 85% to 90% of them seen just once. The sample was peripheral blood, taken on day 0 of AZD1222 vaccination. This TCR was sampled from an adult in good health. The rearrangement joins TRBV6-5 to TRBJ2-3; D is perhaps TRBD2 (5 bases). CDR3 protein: CASSYSGVPDTQYF. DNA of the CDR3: TGTGCCAGCAGTTACTCCGGGGTCCCAGATACGCAGTATTTT.